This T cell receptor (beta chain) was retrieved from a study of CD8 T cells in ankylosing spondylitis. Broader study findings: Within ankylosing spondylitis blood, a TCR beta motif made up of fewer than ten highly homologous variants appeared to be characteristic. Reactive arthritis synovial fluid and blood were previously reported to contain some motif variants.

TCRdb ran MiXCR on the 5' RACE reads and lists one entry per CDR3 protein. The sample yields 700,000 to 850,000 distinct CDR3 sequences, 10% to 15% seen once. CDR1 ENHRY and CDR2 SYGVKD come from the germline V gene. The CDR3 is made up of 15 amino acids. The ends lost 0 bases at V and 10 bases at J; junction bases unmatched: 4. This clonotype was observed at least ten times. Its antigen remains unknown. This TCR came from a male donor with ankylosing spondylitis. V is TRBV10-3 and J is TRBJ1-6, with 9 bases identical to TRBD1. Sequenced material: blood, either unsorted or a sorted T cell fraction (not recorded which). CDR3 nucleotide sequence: TGTGCCATCAGTGAGTCGGGACAGGGTGAATCACCCCTCCACTTT. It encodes CAISESGQGESPLHF.